The TCR beta chain described here comes from a study of blood T cell repertoires in COVID-19. The J segment lost 6 bases and the V segment lost 7 bases, leaving 5 bases of the junction unmatched. The CDR3 is 14 amino acids. Germline-derived CDR1 and CDR2 are WNHNN and SYGVQD (reference sequence). Data came from immunoSEQ multiplex PCR; TCRdb stores just in-frame clones and leaves some out. The sample yields some 320,000 clones, 65% to 90% seen once. The sequencing sample was made of peripheral blood. V usage is TRBV10-1 and J usage is TRBJ1-6; 8 positions match TRBD1. The origin of this receptor is a human donor in a cohort sampled during active COVID-19. The CDR3 loop is CASKGQAINSPLHF. In DNA, the CDR3 is TGCGCCAGCAAGGGACAGGCAATTAATTCACCCCTCCACTTT.